This T cell receptor (beta chain) was found in a study of monozygotic twins with inflammatory bowel disease. The study's findings and limits: No difference was seen in repertoire similarity between concordant and discordant twins, possibly from limited power. IBD patients had lower TCRbeta diversity (inverse Simpson) than healthy co-twins.

About this clonotype: Its antigen is undetermined.

During cDNA synthesis, UMIs that each contained a 6-nucleotide sample barcode were added by means of template switching. Each of TCRalpha and TCRbeta cDNA went through two nested PCRs, lasting approximately 16 and 10 cycles. After re-calling the 5' RACE reads, TCRdb lists one entry per CDR3 protein, DNA absent. The listing records fewer than 550,000 distinct CDR3 sequences. The CDR3 loop spans 17 amino acids. Per germline, CDR1 MNHEY and CDR2 SVGEGT. Sequencing was done on a sample of blood. This receptor was taken from a human donor with ulcerative colitis or Crohn's disease, or a healthy co-twin of an affected twin (not recorded which). The chain carries TRBV6-2 or TRBV6-3 and TRBJ2-7. CDR3 sequence reads: CASSYSIVQNTDYEQYF.